These 14 T cell receptor beta chains were sequenced from one sample in a study of shared clonotypes between healthy human individuals. Assay used: immunoSEQ multiplex PCR; TCRdb lists only in-frame clones, some missing. This repertoire shows 2 million to 3 million clones, 80% to 95% found once; its top ten account for about 0.38%. Material for sequencing was naive CD4+ T cells from PBMCs. Specified subset: CD45RA+ positively selected. The receptors here all came from a man between 18 and 35 years old in good health. Some clones in this sample may be carry-over from other donors' samples.

This clone was seen just once. This rearrangement joins TRBV7-3 to TRBJ2-1; the match to TRBD2 covers 8 bases. V dropped 2 bases and J dropped 8; count of bases not matched to a gene: 8. CDR3 size: 15 residues. Germline CDR1 reads SGHTA; CDR2 reads FQGTGA. The CDR3 DNA follows: TGTGCCAGCAGCTTATGGAGCGGGAGCGTGGATGAGCAGTTCTTC. Amino acid sequence: CASSLWSGSVDEQFF.

This sequence joins TRBV2 and TRBJ2-3, with 10 nucleotides matching TRBD1. Per germline, CDR1 SNHLY and CDR2 FYNNEI. The CDR3 covers 15 residues. Losses at the gene ends were 4 bases for V and 4 bases for J; bases not matched to a gene: 5. CDR3 bases: TGTGCCAGCAGTGCGGGACAGGGGTCACCAGATACGCAGTATTTT. Residues: CASSAGQGSPDTQYF. The full variable domain, rest sourced from reference TRBV2 and TRBJ2-3, is EPEVTQTPSHQVTQMGQEVILRCVPISNHLYFYWYRQILGQKVEFLVSFYNNEISEKSEIFDDQFSVERPDGSNFTLKIRSTKLEDSAMYFCASSAGQGSPDTQYFGPGTRLTVL.

On this clone itself: This CDR3 is also generated by other DNA sequences in the sample. The chain carries TRBV5-1 and TRBJ2-5, with D possibly being TRBD1 (5 bases). Trimming left V 4 bases short and J 2 bases short, with 9 bases between. The length of the CDR3 is 13 residues. Germline V gives CDR1 SGHRS, CDR2 YFSETQ. DNA of the CDR3: TGCGCCAGCAGCCAGACAGTTCAAGAGACCCAGTACTTC. Protein: CASSQTVQETQYF. Variable domain in full (rest from reference TRBV5-1 and TRBJ2-5): KAGVTQTPRYLIKTRGQQVTLSCSPISGHRSVSWYQQTPGQGLQFLFEYFSETQRNKGNFPGRFSGRQFSNSRSEMNVSTLELGDSALYLCASSQTVQETQYFGPGTRLLVL.

V gene TRBV5-4 combines with J gene TRBJ2-7, with 10 bases that match TRBD1. J was trimmed by 5 bases and V by 0 bases; bases with no gene match: 5. The CDR3 is made up of 15 amino acids. The germline V gene encodes CDR1 SGHNT and CDR2 YYREEE (reference sequence). CDR3 loop: CASSLGVTGGDEQYF. The CDR3 DNA sequence: TGTGCCAGCAGCTTGGGTGTGACAGGGGGCGACGAGCAGTACTTC.

This chain uses TRBV29-1 with TRBJ2-3, with TRBD1 as a possible D gene (5 bases). Per germline, CDR1 SQVTM and CDR2 ANQGSEA. The CDR3 contains 14 residues. Trimming took 5 bases from V and 0 from J, leaving 12 bases between them. CDR3 protein: CSVKNRLSTDTQYF. The CDR3 DNA is TGCAGCGTTAAAAACAGGCTGAGCACAGATACGCAGTATTTT.

This chain connects TRBV9 to TRBJ1-2; D unclear. Deletions cut 3 bases from V and 8 bases from J, with 17 bases between. Germline CDR1 SGDLS, CDR2 YYNGEE. The CDR3 covers 14 residues. The CDR3: CASSEQAGRGGYTF. CDR3 coding DNA: TGTGCCAGCAGCGAGCAGGCTGGACGTGGGGGCTACACCTTC. The full variable domain, completed using reference TRBV9 and TRBJ1-2, is DSGVTQTPKHLITATGQRVTLRCSPRSGDLSVYWYQQSLDQGLQFLIQYYNGEERAKGNILERFSAQQFPDLHSELNLSSLELGDSALYFCASSEQAGRGGYTFGSGTRLTVV.

The gene calls are TRBV5-1 and TRBJ1-4; D is possibly TRBD1 (6 bases). The CDR3 spans 14 residues. V lost 3 bases and J lost 4, with 10 bases in between. Germline V gene lookup returns CDR1 SGHRS and CDR2 YFSETQ. The CDR3 DNA is TGCGCCAGCAGCTCAGGGGTGATTAATGAAAAACTGTTTTTT. This sequence encodes CASSSGVINEKLFF. Filled out from reference TRBV5-1 and TRBJ1-4, the complete variable domain reads KAGVTQTPRYLIKTRGQQVTLSCSPISGHRSVSWYQQTPGQGLQFLFEYFSETQRNKGNFPGRFSGRQFSNSRSEMNVSTLELGDSALYLCASSSGVINEKLFFGSGTQLSVL.

V and J are TRBV5-1 and TRBJ2-5; no firm D call. V was trimmed by 4 bases and J by 0 bases, leaving 4 bases between them. This CDR3 region has 12 residues. CDR1 and CDR2 (germline): SGHRS, YFSETQ. CDR3 DNA sequence: TGCGCCAGCAGCATCAACCAAGAGACCCAGTACTTC. It specifies CASSINQETQYF.

In its sample, this clone was seen once. This chain joins TRBV4-1 and TRBJ2-7; D not resolved. The CDR3 loop spans 15 amino acids. CDR1 is MGHRA and CDR2 is YSYEKL in the germline V gene. V lost 2 bases to trimming and J lost 3 bases, with 14 bases between them. In DNA, the CDR3 is TGCGCCAGCAGCCAATTCACGTCCGGACGCTACGAGCAGTACTTC. Translation: CASSQFTSGRYEQYF.

The J gene is TRBJ2-1, the V gene TRBV28; 13 positions match TRBD2. The CDR3 totals 14 residues. The ends lost 9 bases at V and 8 bases at J; junction bases unmatched: 7. Germline CDR1 is MDHEN and CDR2 is SYDVKM. As DNA, the CDR3 is TGTGCCAGTCGGACTAGCGGGAGACTGCATGAGCAGTTCTTC. It encodes CASRTSGRLHEQFF.

The chain employs TRBV5-6 and TRBJ2-5; D call uncertain. Trimming cost V 0 bases and J 5 bases, with 5 bases left between them. This CDR3 has 12 amino acids. The germline CDR1 and CDR2 sequences are SGHDT and YYEEEE. The CDR3 region is CASSLGRETQYF. The CDR3 coding sequence is TGTGCCAGCAGCTTGGGACGGGAGACCCAGTACTTC.

The rearrangement links TRBV28 to TRBJ1-5, with a tentative D call TRBD1 (5 bases). Per germline, CDR1 MDHEN and CDR2 SYDVKM. The CDR3 sequence is 17 residues long. V lost 6 bases and J lost 0, with 18 bases in between. The CDR3 nucleotides are TGTGCCAGCAGGAGGGGTAGACGGACTGATAGCAATCAGCCCCAGCATTTT. It is translated as CASRRGRRTDSNQPQHF. The whole variable domain, remainder taken from reference TRBV28 and TRBJ1-5, is DVKVTQSSRYLVKRTGEKVFLECVQDMDHENMFWYRQDPGLGLRLIYFSYDVKMKEKGDIPEGYSVSREKKERFSLILESASTNQTSMYLCASRRGRRTDSNQPQHFGDGTRLSIL.

This chain joins TRBV4-1 and TRBJ1-5; weak D call: TRBD1 (5 bases). Trimming stripped 1 base from V and 4 bases from J, with 17 bases between. In germline, CDR1 is MGHRA, CDR2 YSYEKL. The CDR3 covers 17 residues. DNA for the CDR3: TGCGCCAGCAGCCAAGGGGCCAGGGATAGTAGGAATCAGCCCCAGCATTTT. Translating it yields CASSQGARDSRNQPQHF.

The chain couples TRBV7-9 to TRBJ1-1, with TRBD1 as a possible D gene (6 bases). The ends were cut back, 1 base at V and 6 bases at J, with 18 bases in the middle. This CDR3 is 16 amino acids long. Germline-derived CDR1 and CDR2 are SEHNR and FQNEAQ (reference sequence). The CDR3 loop reads CASSLGSPQGSPEAFF. The CDR3 bases are TGTGCCAGCAGCTTAGGAAGTCCACAGGGAAGTCCTGAAGCTTTCTTT.